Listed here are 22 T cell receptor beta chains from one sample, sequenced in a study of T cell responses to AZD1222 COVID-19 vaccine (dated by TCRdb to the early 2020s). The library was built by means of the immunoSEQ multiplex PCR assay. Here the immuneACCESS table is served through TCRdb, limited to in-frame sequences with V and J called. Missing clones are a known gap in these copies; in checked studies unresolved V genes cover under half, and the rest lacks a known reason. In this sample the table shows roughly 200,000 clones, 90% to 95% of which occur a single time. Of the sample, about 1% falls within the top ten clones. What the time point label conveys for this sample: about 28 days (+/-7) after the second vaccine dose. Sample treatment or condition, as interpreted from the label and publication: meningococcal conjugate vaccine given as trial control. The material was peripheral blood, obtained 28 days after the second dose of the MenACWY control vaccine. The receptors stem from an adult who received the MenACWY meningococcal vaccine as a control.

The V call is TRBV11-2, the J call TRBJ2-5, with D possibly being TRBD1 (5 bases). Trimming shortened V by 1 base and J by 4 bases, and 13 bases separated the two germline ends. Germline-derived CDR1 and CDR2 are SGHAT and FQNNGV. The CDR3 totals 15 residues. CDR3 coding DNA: TGTGCCAGCAGCTTAGCCAAGTCAGGGTTAGAGACCCAGTACTTC. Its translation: CASSLAKSGLETQYF.

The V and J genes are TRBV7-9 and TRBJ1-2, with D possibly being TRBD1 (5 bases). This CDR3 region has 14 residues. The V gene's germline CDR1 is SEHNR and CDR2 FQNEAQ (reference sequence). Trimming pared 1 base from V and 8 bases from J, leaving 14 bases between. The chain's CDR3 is CASSLVGGDRGYTF. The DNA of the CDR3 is TGTGCCAGCAGCTTAGTCGGGGGAGATCGGGGCTACACCTTC.

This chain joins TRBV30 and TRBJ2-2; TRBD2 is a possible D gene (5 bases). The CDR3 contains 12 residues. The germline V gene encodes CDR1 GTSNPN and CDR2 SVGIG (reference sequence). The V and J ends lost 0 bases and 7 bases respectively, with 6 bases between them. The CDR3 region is CAWSVRGGELFF. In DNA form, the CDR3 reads TGTGCCTGGAGTGTACGGGGCGGGGAGCTGTTTTTT.

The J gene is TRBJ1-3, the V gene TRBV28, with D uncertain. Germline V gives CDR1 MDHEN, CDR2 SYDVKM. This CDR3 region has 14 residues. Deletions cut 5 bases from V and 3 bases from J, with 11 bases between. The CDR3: CASSDLLGGNTIYF. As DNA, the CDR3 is TGTGCCAGCAGTGACCTACTGGGTGGAAACACCATATATTTT.

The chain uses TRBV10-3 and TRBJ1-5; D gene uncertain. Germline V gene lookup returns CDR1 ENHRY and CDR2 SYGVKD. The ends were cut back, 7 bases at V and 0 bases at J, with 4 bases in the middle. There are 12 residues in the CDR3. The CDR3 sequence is CAINDSNQPQHF. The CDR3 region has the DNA TGTGCCATCAACGATAGCAATCAGCCCCAGCATTTT.

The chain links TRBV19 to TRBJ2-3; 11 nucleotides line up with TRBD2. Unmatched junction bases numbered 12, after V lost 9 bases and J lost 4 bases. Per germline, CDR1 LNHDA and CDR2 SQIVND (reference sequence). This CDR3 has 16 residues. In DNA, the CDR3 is TGTGCCAGCACCCCGCGTAGCGGGGGGGGTGCAGATACGCAGTATTTT. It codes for CASTPRSGGGADTQYF.

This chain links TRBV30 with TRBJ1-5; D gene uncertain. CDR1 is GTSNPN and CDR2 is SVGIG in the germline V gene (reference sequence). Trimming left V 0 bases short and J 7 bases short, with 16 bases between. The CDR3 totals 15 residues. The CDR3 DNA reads TGTGCCTGGAGTGTAGTATACGGGGAGGTACAGCCCCAGCATTTT. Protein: CAWSVVYGEVQPQHF.

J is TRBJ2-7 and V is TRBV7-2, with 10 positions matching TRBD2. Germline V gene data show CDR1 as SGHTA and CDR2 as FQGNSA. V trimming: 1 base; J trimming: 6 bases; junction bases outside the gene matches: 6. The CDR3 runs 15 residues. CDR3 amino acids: CASSLGFSGGTEQYF. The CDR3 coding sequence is TGTGCCAGCAGCTTAGGATTTAGCGGGGGGACCGAGCAGTACTTC.

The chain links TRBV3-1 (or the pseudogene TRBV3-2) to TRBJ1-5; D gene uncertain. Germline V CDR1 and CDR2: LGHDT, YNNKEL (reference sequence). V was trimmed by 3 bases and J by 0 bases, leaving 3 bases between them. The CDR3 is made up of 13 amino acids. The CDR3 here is CASSHLSNQPQHF. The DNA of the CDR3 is TGTGCCAGCAGCCACCTTAGCAATCAGCCCCAGCATTTT.

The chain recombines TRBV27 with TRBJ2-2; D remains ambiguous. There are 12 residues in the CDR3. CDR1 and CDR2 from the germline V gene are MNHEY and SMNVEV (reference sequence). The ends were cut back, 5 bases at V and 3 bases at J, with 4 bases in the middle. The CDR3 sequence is CASSPYTGELFF. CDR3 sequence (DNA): TGTGCCAGCAGTCCGTACACCGGGGAGCTGTTTTTT.

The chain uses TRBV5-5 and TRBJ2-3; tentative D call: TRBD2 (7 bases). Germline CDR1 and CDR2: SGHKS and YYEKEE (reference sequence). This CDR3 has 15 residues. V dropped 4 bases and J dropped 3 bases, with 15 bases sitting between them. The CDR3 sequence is CASSPGGVETDTQYF. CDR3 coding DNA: TGTGCCAGCAGCCCGGGGGGCGTGGAAACAGATACGCAGTATTTT.

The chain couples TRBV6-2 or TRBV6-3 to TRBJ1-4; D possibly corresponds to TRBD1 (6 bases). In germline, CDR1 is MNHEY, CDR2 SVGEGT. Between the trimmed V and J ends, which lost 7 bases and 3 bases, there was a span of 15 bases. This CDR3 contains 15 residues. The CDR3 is CASTPRGVPNEKLFF. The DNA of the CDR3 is TGTGCCAGCACCCCAAGGGGGGTTCCTAATGAAAAACTGTTTTTT.

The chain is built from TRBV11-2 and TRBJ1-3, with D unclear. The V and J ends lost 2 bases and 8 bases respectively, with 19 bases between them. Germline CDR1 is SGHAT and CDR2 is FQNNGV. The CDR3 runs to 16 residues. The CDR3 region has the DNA TGTGCCAGCAGCTTAAGCCGGGAGACCGCGTTGGACACCATATATTTT. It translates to CASSLSRETALDTIYF.

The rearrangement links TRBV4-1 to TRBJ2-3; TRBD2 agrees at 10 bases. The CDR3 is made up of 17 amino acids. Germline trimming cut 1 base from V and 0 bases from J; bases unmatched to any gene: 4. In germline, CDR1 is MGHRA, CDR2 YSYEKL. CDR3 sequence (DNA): TGCGCCAGCAGCCAAGTATCTAGCGGGGGTAGCACAGATACGCAGTATTTT. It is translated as CASSQVSSGGSTDTQYF.

The CDR3 loop reads CASSIDSGLGNQPQHF. The CDR3 DNA sequence: TGTGCCAGTAGTATAGATTCAGGCCTAGGCAATCAGCCCCAGCATTTT. V and J are TRBV19 and TRBJ1-5; D is unclear. CDR3 length: 16 residues. V shed 0 bases and J shed 2 bases, with 11 bases lying between them. Germline V lookup: CDR1 LNHDA, CDR2 SQIVND (reference sequence).

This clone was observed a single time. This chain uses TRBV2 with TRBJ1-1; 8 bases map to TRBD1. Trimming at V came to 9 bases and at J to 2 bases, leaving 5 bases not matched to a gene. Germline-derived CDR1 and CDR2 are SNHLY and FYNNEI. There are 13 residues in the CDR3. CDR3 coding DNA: TGTGCCAGTAGACAGGGGCCAAACACTGAAGCTTTCTTT. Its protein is CASRQGPNTEAFF. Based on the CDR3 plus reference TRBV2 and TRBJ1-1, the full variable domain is EPEVTQTPSHQVTQMGQEVILRCVPISNHLYFYWYRQILGQKVEFLVSFYNNEISEKSEIFDDQFSVERPDGSNFTLKIRSTKLEDSAMYFCASRQGPNTEAFFGQGTRLTVV.

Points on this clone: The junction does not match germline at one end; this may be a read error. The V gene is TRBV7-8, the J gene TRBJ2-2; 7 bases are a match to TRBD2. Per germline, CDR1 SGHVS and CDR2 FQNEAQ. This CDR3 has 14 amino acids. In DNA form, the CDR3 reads TGTGCCAGCAGCGTAGCGGGCGGGCCCGGGGAGCTGTTTTTT. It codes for CASSVAGGPGELFF.

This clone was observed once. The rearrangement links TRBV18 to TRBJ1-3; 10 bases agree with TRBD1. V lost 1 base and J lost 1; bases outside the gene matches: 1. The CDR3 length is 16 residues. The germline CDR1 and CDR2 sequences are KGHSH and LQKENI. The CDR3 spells CASSPRDRGSGNTIYF. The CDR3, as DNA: TGTGCCAGCTCACCACGGGACAGGGGATCTGGAAACACCATATATTTT. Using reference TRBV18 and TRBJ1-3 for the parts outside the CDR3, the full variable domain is NAGVMQNPRHLVRRRGQEARLRCSPMKGHSHVYWYRQLPEEGLKFMVYLQKENIIDESGMPKERFSAEFPKEGPSILRIQQVVRGDSAAYFCASSPRDRGSGNTIYFGEGSWLTVV.

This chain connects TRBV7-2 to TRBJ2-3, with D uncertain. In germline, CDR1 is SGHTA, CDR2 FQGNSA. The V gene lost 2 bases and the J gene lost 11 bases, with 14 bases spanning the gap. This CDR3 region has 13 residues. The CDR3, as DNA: TGTGCCAGCAGCTTAAATTCCGTGTCAGGGCAGTATTTT. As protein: CASSLNSVSGQYF.

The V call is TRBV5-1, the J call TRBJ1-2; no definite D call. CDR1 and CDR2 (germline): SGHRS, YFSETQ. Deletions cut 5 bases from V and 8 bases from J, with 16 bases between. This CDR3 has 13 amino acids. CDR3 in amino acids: CASRETASGGYTF. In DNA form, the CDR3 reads TGCGCCAGCAGAGAGACGGCCTCGGGGGGCTACACCTTC. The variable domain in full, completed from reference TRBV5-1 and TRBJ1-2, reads KAGVTQTPRYLIKTRGQQVTLSCSPISGHRSVSWYQQTPGQGLQFLFEYFSETQRNKGNFPGRFSGRQFSNSRSEMNVSTLELGDSALYLCASRETASGGYTFGSGTRLTVV.

The CDR3 region is CASSASGQMIGQPQHF. CDR3 coding DNA: TGTGCCAGCAGTGCATCGGGACAGATGATTGGGCAGCCCCAGCATTTT. V is TRBV6-6 and J is TRBJ1-5; TRBD1 aligns across 7 bases. Germline-derived CDR1 and CDR2 are MNHNY and SVGAGI (reference sequence). The CDR3 has 16 amino acids. Trimming at V came to 5 bases and at J to 7 bases, leaving 14 bases not matched to a gene.

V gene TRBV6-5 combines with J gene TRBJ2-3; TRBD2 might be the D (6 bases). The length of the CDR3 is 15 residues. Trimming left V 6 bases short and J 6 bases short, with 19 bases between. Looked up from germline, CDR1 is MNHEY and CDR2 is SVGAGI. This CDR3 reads CASRTRGSVSDTQYF. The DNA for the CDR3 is TGTGCCAGCAGGACGCGGGGATCAGTGTCGGATACGCAGTATTTT.